This T cell receptor beta chain was captured in a study of T cell repertoires in cytomegalovirus infection. At the level of the study: HLA-C-restricted CMV epitopes, recently identified, and well-studied HLA-B-restricted ones were used by the study. Evidence of both CMV infection and a matching HLA type came from public TCR beta signatures.

Turning to this clonotype: Its specificity is unknown.

Study-level points and caveats: Based on cumulative public TCR beta family frequency, carriers of CMV plus the relevant HLA were identified.

TCRdb redid the calling of the reads with MiXCR, one entry per CDR3 protein. Of about 340,000 distinct CDR3 sequences in the sample, just under 30% were seen once. V gave up 5 bases and J gave up 9 bases; unmatched junction bases: 3. The germline gives CDR1 MNHEY, CDR2 SVGEGT. This CDR3 has 13 residues. The sequenced sample was cultured PBMCs, obtained from culture after CMV antigen stimulation. The chain carries TRBV6-2 or TRBV6-3 and TRBJ2-1, with TRBD2 identical over 11 bases. The clonotype comes from a human donor in good health (CMV status not recorded). Some clones in this sample may be carry-over from other donors' samples. The DNA of the CDR3 is TGTGCCAGCAGTAGACTAGCGGGGATTGAGCAGTTCTTC. Translation: CASSRLAGIEQFF.